This T cell receptor (beta chain) was identified during a study of CD8 T cells in ankylosing spondylitis (dated by TCRdb to about 2017). About the study as a whole: T cell receptor beta repertoires were profiled in healthy donors and ankylosing spondylitis patients so that disease-linked TCR variants could be found. The full study cohort comprised around 25 ankylosing spondylitis patients and roughly 100 healthy donors. Peripheral blood was sampled, and synovial fluid was additionally collected from ankylosing spondylitis patients.

On this clonotype: The clone's antigen remains unknown. Base qualities were left out, and no much larger clone turns up one base away.

The CDR3 has 13 amino acids, counting the end cysteine and phenylalanine. Only the CDR3 DNA stays, 39 bases, in frame from base 1. Relative to germline, V is missing 6 bases and J is missing 3 bases, with 4 bases of the junction outside any gene match. As encoded in the germline V gene, CDR1 is SGHRS while CDR2 is YFSETQ. Overall study results and their limits: Blood from ankylosing spondylitis patients appeared to be characterized by a TCR beta motif composed of several highly homologous amino acid variants. Some TCR beta motif variants had previously been reported in synovial fluid and blood of reactive arthritis patients, which suggested common disease-initiation mechanisms. According to the report, matched synovial fluid samples from ankylosing spondylitis patients were significantly enriched for the disease-linked clones. The disease-linked clones showed a CD8+ phenotype and occurred at relatively low frequencies in peripheral blood.

Sequencing was performed on an Illumina HiSeq 2500. Quantitative 5'-RACE with molecular barcodes was used to prepare TCR beta libraries. The authors' analysis ran thus. To identify disease-linked TCR variants, a new computational method was used, one built on a probabilistic model of VDJ rearrangement. TCRdb applied fastp at Q25 and MiXCR to the public reads, then kept only in-frame beta chains. All rows with the same CDR3 protein become a single entry with the most common DNA and genes. These V and J calls rely on TCRdb rather than the paper's analysis. Across this sample there are roughly 700,000 distinct CDR3 sequences, with 19% seen only once. The ten most abundant clones make up around 19% of the sample.

The TCR originated in a male donor with ankylosing spondylitis. The sample taken for sequencing was blood, either unsorted or a sorted T cell fraction (not recorded which). The V and J genes are TRBV5-1 and TRBJ2-7, with TRBD2 matching 9 junction bases. The DNA is TGCGCCAGCACCCTAGCGGGGATCTACGAGCAGTACTTC. It encodes CASTLAGIYEQYF.